This T cell receptor (beta chain) was obtained from a study of blood T cell repertoires in COVID-19. This CDR3 has 16 amino acids. Per the germline V gene, CDR1 is GTSNPN and CDR2 is SVGIG (reference sequence). Trimming removed 0 bases from V and 8 bases from J, with 22 bases in between. Data came from immunoSEQ multiplex PCR; TCRdb stores just in-frame clones and leaves some out. The sample carries fewer than 250,000 clones, over 80% recorded once. This clonotype originated in a woman aged 55-70 years with active or convalescent COVID-19. Input material: peripheral blood. The genes are TRBV30 and TRBJ1-2; D unclear. This chain's CDR3 is CAWSVRGGRPKNGYTF. The CDR3 coding sequence is TGTGCCTGGAGTGTACGTGGAGGCCGGCCCAAGAACGGCTACACCTTC.